This T cell receptor beta chain was retrieved from a study of T cell repertoires in cytomegalovirus infection. Study context: Based on public TCR beta signatures, there were indications of CMV infection and of a matching HLA type.

This clonotype was seen ten or more times. As yet, its antigen is unknown. With 6 bases clipped from V and 2 bases from J, the junction kept 12 bases outside the gene matches. The CDR3 has 16 amino acids. Germline CDR1 reads LNHDA; CDR2 reads SQIVND (reference sequence). Each CDR3 protein is one row after TCRdb ran MiXCR on the reads. The repertoire holds a few hundred thousand distinct CDR3 sequences, approximately 9.1% seen once, with over 12% in the top ten. Study-wide results and limits: HLA-C-restricted CMV-specific TCR beta clonotypes were dominant in the ex vivo response. Cumulative frequency of public TCR beta families picked out carriers of CMV plus the relevant HLA.

This receptor was taken from a human donor in good health (CMV status not recorded). Some clones in this sample may be carry-over from other donors' samples. Sequencing was done on a sample of PBMCs. The chain combines TRBV19 with TRBJ2-7; 8 bases fit TRBD1. The CDR3 DNA sequence: TGTGCCAGTAGCCGGACAGGGAATGGCCTTCCCTACGAGCAGTACTTC. Translated: CASSRTGNGLPYEQYF. The full variable domain, completed using reference TRBV19 and TRBJ2-7, is DGGITQSPKYLFRKEGQNVTLSCEQNLNHDAMYWYRQDPGQGLRLIYYSQIVNDFQKGDIAEGYSVSREKKESFPLTVTSAQKNPTAFYLCASSRTGNGLPYEQYFGPGTRLTVT.